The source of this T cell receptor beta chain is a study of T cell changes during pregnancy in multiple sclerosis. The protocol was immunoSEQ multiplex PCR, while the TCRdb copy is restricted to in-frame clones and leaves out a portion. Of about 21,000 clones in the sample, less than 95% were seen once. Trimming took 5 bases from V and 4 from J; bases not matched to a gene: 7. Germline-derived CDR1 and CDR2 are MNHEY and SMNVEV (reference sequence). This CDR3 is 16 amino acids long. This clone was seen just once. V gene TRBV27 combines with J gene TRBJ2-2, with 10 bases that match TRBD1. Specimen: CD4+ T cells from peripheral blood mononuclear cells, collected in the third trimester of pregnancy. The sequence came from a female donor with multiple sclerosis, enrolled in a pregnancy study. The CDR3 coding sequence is TGTGCCAGCAGTGTCCGGGACAGGGGATCCACCGGGGAGCTGTTTTTT. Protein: CASSVRDRGSTGELFF.